This is a list of T cell receptor beta chains from one sample in a study of neurological immune-mediated disorders. TCRdb passed the 5' RACE reads through MiXCR, listing each CDR3 protein once. Of 23,000 or so distinct CDR3 sequences listed, around an eighth are singletons. Sequenced material: PBMCs. These receptors originate from a woman aged 55-70 years with HTLV-1-associated myelopathy (HAM/TSP). Each CDR3 is given with its conserved first and last residue. A D gene is named only where the DNA matches it firmly. Size tells how often a clone was seen (once, few, many) or the class of an expanded clone, and some rows leave it out.

clone_size d_call j_call v_call cdr3_nt cdr3_aa
many TRBD2 TRBJ2-7 TRBV5-1 TGCGCCAGCAGCCGGGGACTAGCGGGGGGCTACGAGCAGTACTTC CASSRGLAGGYEQYF
many - TRBJ1-2 TRBV29-1 TGCAGCACCGCAGGGACTTATGGCTACACCTTC CSTAGTYGYTF
many - TRBJ1-1 TRBV20-1 TGCAGTGCTAGAGACGCCAGGGTTGGCACTGAAGCTTTCTTT CSARDARVGTEAFF
many - TRBJ2-1 TRBV9 TGTGCCAGCAGCGTAGGACAGATTAATGAGCAGTTCTTC CASSVGQINEQFF
many - TRBJ2-7 TRBV20-1 TGCAGTGCTCCCCCCCGGGACGCTTCTTCCTACGAGCAGTACTTC CSAPPRDASSYEQYF
many - TRBJ2-7 TRBV3-1 TGTGCCAGCAGCCAAGGGGCGGGGGCCTCCTACGAGCAGTACTTC CASSQGAGASYEQYF
- TRBD1 TRBJ2-7 TRBV10-3 TGTGCCATCAGTGTCCGCGGGACAGGTTTTGAGGAGCAGTACTTC CAISVRGTGFEEQYF
many TRBD1 TRBJ2-1 TRBV5-1 TGCGCCAGCAGCTTGGAGGACAGGGTGATGGGGCAGTTCTTC CASSLEDRVMGQFF
few TRBD2 TRBJ2-7 TRBV13 TGTGCCAGCCGTAGGCTAGCGGGAGATGAGCAGTACTTC CASRRLAGDEQYF
many - TRBJ2-3 TRBV24-1 TGTGCCACCAGTGATCGCCAGGGCTTTAACACAGATACGCAGTATTTT CATSDRQGFNTDTQYF
many TRBD1 TRBJ2-7 TRBV20-1 TGCAGTGCTAGAGGGGACAGGTACTACGAGCAGTACTTC CSARGDRYYEQYF
medium-sized TRBD1 TRBJ1-3 TRBV4-2 TGTGCCAGCAGCCTGGACAGGGGGCTAGGAAACACCATATATTTT CASSLDRGLGNTIYF
many - TRBJ2-5 TRBV24-1 TGTGCCACCAGTGATTTCGGAGGGTTACAGACCCAGTACTTC CATSDFGGLQTQYF
few - TRBJ1-3 TRBV29-1 TGCAGCGCCACACACGGCTCTGGAAACACCATATATTTT CSATHGSGNTIYF
many TRBD2 TRBJ2-1 TRBV5-1 TGCGCCAGCAGCACCGGGACTAGCGGGGGGGCCCTATACAATGAGCAGTTCTTC CASSTGTSGGALYNEQFF
- - TRBJ1-5 TRBV20-1 TGCAGTACTAGTCCAGGGTACGGCAATCAGCCCCAGAATTTT CSTSPGYGNQPQNF
many - TRBJ1-6 TRBV7-9 TGTGCCAGCAGCTTAGTGGCCTTGAATTCACCCCTCCACTTT CASSLVALNSPLHF
many TRBD2 TRBJ2-7 TRBV5-5 TGTGCCAGCAGCTGGGGCCCTAGCGGGTCTACCTACGAGCAGTACTTC CASSWGPSGSTYEQYF
medium-sized - TRBJ2-3 TRBV7-6 TGTGCCAACCTCCGGGGTAAGGGCACAGATACGCAGTATTTT CANLRGKGTDTQYF
many - TRBJ2-7 TRBV3-2 TGTGCCAGCAGCCAAGACAGGAACGAGCAGTACTTC CASSQDRNEQYF
- - TRBJ2-5 TRBV11-2 TGTGCCAGCAGCTTAGGCGGGGGCCACCAAGAGACACAGTACTTC CASSLGGGHQETQYF
- TRBD1 TRBJ1-4 TRBV13 TGTGCCAGCAGCCCCCGACAGGGTTTAGAGGAAAAACTGTTTTTT CASSPRQGLEEKLFF